This TCR beta chain appears in the sequencing data of a study of T cells in Graves' hyperthyroidism and ophthalmopathy. The V and J ends lost 4 bases and 0 bases, in that order; junction bases with no gene match: 3. The CDR3 extends over 16 amino acids. The germline CDR1 and CDR2 sequences are PRHDT and FYEKMQ (reference sequence). This clonotype was counted at least ten times. PBMCs were obtained from 9.5 to 10 ml fresh peripheral blood. RNA transcripts provided the source from which TCR beta CDR3 regions were amplified. In the first-round RT-PCR of the TCR CDR3, the HTBI primer set was used. TCRdb re-called the multiplex PCR reads with MiXCR, one entry per CDR3 protein. Among more than 450,000 distinct CDR3 sequences listed, 14% were seen once.

The chain is built from TRBV13 and TRBJ1-4; TRBD1 matches 9 bases. Sequencing was done on a sample of blood. This clonotype was sampled from a woman in her forties with Graves' hyperthyroidism. The CDR3 DNA sequence: TGTGCCAGCAGCTCCAGGGACAGGGCAACTAATGAAAAACTGTTTTTT. Translation: CASSSRDRATNEKLFF.